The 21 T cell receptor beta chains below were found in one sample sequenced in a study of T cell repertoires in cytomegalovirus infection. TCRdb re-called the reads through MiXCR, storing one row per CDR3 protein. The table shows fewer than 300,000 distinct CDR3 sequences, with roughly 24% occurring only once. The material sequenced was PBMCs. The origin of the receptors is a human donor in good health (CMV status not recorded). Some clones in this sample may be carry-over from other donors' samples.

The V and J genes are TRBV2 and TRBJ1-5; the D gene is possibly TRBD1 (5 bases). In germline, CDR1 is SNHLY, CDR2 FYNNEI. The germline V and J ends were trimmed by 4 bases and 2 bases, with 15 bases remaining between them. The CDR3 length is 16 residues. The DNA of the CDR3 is TGTGCCAGCAGTGCGCCCGGGACCGTCGGCAATCAGCCCCAGCATTTT. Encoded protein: CASSAPGTVGNQPQHF.

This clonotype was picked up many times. CDR3 bases: TGTGCTAGTCGCCGTGGGACAGTGAACACTGAAGCTTTCTTT. Its translation: CASRRGTVNTEAFF. The chain carries TRBV12-5 and TRBJ1-1; 7 bases line up with TRBD1. CDR1 and CDR2 from the germline V gene are LGHNT and FRNRAP. V trimming: 8 bases; J trimming: 0 bases; junction bases outside the gene matches: 6. The CDR3 is 14 residues long.

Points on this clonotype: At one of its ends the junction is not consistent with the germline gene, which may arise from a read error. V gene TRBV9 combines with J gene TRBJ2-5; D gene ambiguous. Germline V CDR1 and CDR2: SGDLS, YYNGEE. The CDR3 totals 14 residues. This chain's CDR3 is CAGSPLLSQETQYF. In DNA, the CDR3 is TGTGCCGGCAGCCCCTTACTCAGCCAAGAGACCCAGTACTTC. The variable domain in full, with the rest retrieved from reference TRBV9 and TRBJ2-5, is DSGVTQTPKHLITATGQRVTLRCSPRSGDLSVYWYQQSLDQGLQFLIQYYNGEERAKGNILERFSAQQFPDLHSELNLSSLELGDSALYFCAGSPLLSQETQYFGPGTRLLVL.

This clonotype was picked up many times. The CDR3 region is CASSPQSSLDQPQHF. The DNA of the CDR3 is TGTGCCAGCAGCCCCCAGTCTTCTTTGGATCAGCCCCAGCATTTT. This rearrangement joins TRBV7-2 to TRBJ1-5, with D unresolved. Trimming pared 5 bases from V and 5 bases from J, leaving 16 bases between. The CDR3 loop spans 15 amino acids. Germline V CDR1 and CDR2: SGHTA, FQGNSA.

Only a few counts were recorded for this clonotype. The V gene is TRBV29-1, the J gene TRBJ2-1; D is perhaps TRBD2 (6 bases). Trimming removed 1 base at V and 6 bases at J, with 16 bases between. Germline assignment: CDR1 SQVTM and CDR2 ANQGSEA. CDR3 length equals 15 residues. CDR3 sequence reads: CSVEGGGSGFNEQFF. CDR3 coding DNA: TGCAGCGTTGAAGGTGGGGGTAGCGGATTCAATGAGCAGTTCTTC.

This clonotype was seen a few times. The CDR3 reads CSASDGREAFF. CDR3 coding DNA: TGCAGTGCTAGCGACGGACGTGAAGCTTTCTTT. The chain couples TRBV20-1 to TRBJ1-1; no firm D call. Germline loops: CDR1 DFQATT, CDR2 SNEGSKA (reference sequence). The V end was cut by 3 bases, the J end by 7 bases, with 9 bases between. This CDR3 spans 11 amino acids.

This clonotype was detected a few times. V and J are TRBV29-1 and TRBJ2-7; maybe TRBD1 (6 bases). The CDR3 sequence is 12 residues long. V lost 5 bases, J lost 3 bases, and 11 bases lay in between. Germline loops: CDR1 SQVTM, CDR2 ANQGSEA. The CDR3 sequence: CSVQPDSYEQYF. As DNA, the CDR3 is TGCAGCGTTCAACCGGACAGCTACGAGCAGTACTTC.

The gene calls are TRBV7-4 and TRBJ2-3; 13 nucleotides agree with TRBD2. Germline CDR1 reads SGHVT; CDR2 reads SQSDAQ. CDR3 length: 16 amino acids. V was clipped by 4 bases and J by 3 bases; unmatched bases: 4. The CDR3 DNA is TGTGCCAGCAGCTGGAGGACTAGCGGGAGTACAGATACGCAGTATTTT. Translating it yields CASSWRTSGSTDTQYF.

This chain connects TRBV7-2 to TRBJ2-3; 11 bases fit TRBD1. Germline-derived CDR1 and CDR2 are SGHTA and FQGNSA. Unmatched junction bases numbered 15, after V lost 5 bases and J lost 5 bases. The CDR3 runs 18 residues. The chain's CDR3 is CASSPKLLDRGRRDTQYF. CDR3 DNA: TGTGCCAGCAGCCCTAAGCTCCTGGACAGGGGGCGGAGAGATACGCAGTATTTT.

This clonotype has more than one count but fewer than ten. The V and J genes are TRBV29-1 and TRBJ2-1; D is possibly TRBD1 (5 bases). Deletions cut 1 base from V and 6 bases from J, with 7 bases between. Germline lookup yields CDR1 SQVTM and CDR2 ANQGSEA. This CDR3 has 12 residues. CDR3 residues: CSVEAGFNEQFF. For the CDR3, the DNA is TGCAGCGTTGAAGCAGGGTTCAATGAGCAGTTCTTC.

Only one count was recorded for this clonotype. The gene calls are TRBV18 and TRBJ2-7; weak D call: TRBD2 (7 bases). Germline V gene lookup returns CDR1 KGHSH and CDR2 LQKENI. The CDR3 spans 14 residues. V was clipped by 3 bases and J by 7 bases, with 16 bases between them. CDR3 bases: TGTGCCAGCTCACCGACGAGGGGGGGCTATGAGCAGTACTTC. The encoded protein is CASSPTRGGYEQYF.

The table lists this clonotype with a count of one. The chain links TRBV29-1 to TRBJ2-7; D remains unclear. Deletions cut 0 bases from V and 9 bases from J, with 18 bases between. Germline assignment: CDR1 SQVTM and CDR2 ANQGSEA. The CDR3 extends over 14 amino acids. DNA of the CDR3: TGCAGCGTTGAAGATCCCCGCCCAGTTTCAGGGCAGTACTTC. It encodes CSVEDPRPVSGQYF.

The CDR3 loop is CSVVLRRETQYF. CDR3 bases: TGCAGCGTTGTTTTGCGCCGTGAGACCCAGTACTTC. The V call is TRBV29-1, the J call TRBJ2-5, with D uncertain. CDR3 length: 12 residues. Germline CDR1 SQVTM, CDR2 ANQGSEA. V was clipped by 4 bases and J by 5 bases, with 11 bases between them. Together with reference TRBV29-1 and TRBJ2-5, the CDR3 gives the full variable domain: SAVISQKPSRDICQRGTSLTIQCQVDSQVTMMFWYRQQPGQSLTLIATANQGSEATYESGFVIDKFPISRPNLTFSTLTVSNMSPEDSSIYLCSVVLRRETQYFGPGTRLLVL.

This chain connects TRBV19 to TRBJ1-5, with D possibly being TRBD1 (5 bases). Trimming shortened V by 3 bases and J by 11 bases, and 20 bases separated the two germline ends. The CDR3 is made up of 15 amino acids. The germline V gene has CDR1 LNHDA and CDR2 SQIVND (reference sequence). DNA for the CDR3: TGTGCCAGTAGTATCCGTGGCAGACAGAGAATGTCCCAGCATTTT. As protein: CASSIRGRQRMSQHF.

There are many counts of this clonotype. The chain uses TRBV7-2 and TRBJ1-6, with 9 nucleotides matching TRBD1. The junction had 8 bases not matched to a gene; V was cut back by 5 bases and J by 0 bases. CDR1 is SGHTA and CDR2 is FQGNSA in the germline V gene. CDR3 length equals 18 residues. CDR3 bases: TGTGCCAGCAGCGCCTGGACAGGGGCTAGCTCCTATAATTCACCCCTCCACTTT. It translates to CASSAWTGASSYNSPLHF.

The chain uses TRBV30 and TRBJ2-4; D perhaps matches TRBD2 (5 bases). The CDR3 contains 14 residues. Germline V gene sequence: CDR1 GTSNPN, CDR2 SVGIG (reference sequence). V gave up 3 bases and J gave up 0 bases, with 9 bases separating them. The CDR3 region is CAWRGSPAKNIQYF. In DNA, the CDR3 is TGTGCCTGGAGAGGGAGTCCAGCCAAAAACATTCAGTACTTC.

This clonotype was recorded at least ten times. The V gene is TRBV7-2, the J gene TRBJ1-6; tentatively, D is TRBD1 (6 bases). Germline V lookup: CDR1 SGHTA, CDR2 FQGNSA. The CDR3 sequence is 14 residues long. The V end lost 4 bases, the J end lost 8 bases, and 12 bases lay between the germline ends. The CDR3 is CASSSQGGDSPLHF. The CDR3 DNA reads TGTGCCAGCAGCTCACAGGGCGGGGATTCACCCCTCCACTTT.

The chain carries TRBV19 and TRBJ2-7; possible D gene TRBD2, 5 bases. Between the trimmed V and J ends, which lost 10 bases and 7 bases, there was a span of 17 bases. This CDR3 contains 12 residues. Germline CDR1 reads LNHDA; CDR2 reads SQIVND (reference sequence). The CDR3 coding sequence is TGTGCCACTTCCCACCTTCCGGGAGAGCAGTACTTC. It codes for CATSHLPGEQYF.

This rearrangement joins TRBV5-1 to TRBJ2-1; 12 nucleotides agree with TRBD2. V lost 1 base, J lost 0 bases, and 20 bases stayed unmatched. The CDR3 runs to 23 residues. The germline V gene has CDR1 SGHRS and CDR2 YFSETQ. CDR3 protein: CASSLPRASGRASPASSYNEQFF. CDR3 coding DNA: TGCGCCAGCAGCTTGCCTAGGGCTAGCGGGAGGGCCAGTCCCGCGAGCTCCTACAATGAGCAGTTCTTC.

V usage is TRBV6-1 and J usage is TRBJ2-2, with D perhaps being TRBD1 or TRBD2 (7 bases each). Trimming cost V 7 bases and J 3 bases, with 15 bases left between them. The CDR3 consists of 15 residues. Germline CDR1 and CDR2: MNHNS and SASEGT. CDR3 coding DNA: TGTGCCAGCACCACGACAGGGAGGGACACCGGGGAGCTGTTTTTT. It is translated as CASTTTGRDTGELFF.

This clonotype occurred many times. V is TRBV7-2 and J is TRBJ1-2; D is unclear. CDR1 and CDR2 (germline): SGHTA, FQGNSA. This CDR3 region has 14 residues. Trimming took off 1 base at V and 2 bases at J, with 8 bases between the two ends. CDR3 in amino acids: CASSLGVTNYGYTF. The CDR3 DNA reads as TGTGCCAGCAGCTTAGGGGTAACAAACTATGGCTACACCTTC.